The clone carrying this T cell receptor (beta chain) was seen repeatedly, ten times or more. What it recognizes is unknown. The source of the sample is a study of breast tumors, draining lymph nodes, adjacent tissues. Findings and caveats of the study: Tumor TCR diversity was below lymph nodes but above nontumor tissue. Data only fit, rather than demonstrated, lymph node origin of most tumor T cells. Luminal-like breast cancer showed significantly greater tumor-nontumor repertoire similarity than basal-like breast cancer did. Data fit most tumor T cells coming from lymph node, expanding in tumor.

V lost 3 bases and J lost 8, with 13 bases in between. The length of the CDR3 is 13 residues. Germline lookup yields CDR1 SNHLY and CDR2 FYNNEI. TCRdb re-called the multiplex PCR reads through MiXCR, storing one row per CDR3 protein. The sample includes some 120,000 distinct CDR3 sequences, approximately 20% of them seen just once. Samples came from axillary lymph nodes draining the breast cancer. This TCR derives from a female donor with breast cancer. Some clones in this sample may be carry-over from other donors' samples. The gene calls are TRBV2 and TRBJ1-2; tentatively, D is TRBD1 (5 bases). Material: axillary lymph node tissue. The CDR3 coding sequence is TGTGCCAGCAGTGACCGGGGCGCGAGAGGCTACACCTTC. Protein sequence: CASSDRGARGYTF.